What follows is one T cell receptor (beta chain) and its context. The germline V gene has CDR1 MDHEN and CDR2 SYDVKM. V was cut by 6 bases and J by 4 bases, with 12 bases left in between. The CDR3 sequence is 14 residues long. Clones were read by immunoSEQ multiplex PCR, and TCRdb kept only the in-frame ones, dropping some. The profile shows approximately 69,000 clones, approximately 96% of them singletons. The sample originates from a study of technical replicates of blood from a few donors. The origin of this receptor is a human donor in good health. V gene TRBV28 combines with J gene TRBJ2-2, with D unclear. Sample: T cells isolated from PBMCs. CDR3 sequence: CASSLHLITGELFF. In DNA, the CDR3 is TGTGCCAGCAGCCTTCACTTGATCACCGGGGAGCTGTTTTTT.